Each of the 11 T cell receptor beta chains below was sequenced from the same sample in a study of T cell responses to AZD1222 COVID-19 vaccine. The protocol was immunoSEQ multiplex PCR, while the TCRdb copy is restricted to in-frame clones and leaves out a portion. Here the sample spans around 130,000 clones, 80% to 90% being singletons. This material consisted of peripheral blood, taken on day 0 of AZD1222 vaccination. Receptor source: an adult in good health.

The genes are TRBV5-4 and TRBJ1-1, with D tentatively TRBD1 (5 bases). V was cut by 0 bases and J by 3 bases, with 12 bases left in between. Germline values: CDR1 SGHNT, CDR2 YYREEE (reference sequence). The CDR3 consists of 15 residues. This CDR3 is CASSLAGRDDTEAFF. The CDR3 DNA reads as TGTGCCAGCAGCTTGGCCGGGAGGGACGACACTGAAGCTTTCTTT. Full variable domain (outside the CDR3, taken from reference TRBV5-4 and TRBJ1-1): ETGVTQSPTHLIKTRGQQVTLRCSSQSGHNTVSWYQQALGQGPQFIFQYYREEENGRGNFPPRFSGLQFPNYSSELNVNALELDDSALYLCASSLAGRDDTEAFFGQGTRLTVV.

Written as DNA, the CDR3 is TGTGCCAGCAGCTTAGGGTCAGGGAGGGAGACCCAGTACTTC. Encoded protein: CASSLGSGRETQYF. The chain is built from TRBV7-8 and TRBJ2-5; weak D call: TRBD2 (6 bases). This CDR3 is built from 14 residues. Germline V gives CDR1 SGHVS, CDR2 FQNEAQ. With 1 base removed from V and 5 bases from J, the gap between germline ends came to 11 bases.

This clone was seen a single time. This sequence joins TRBV7-8 and TRBJ2-7; weak D call: TRBD2 (6 bases). V lost 3 bases and J lost 3, with 15 bases in between. Germline V gene sequence: CDR1 SGHVS, CDR2 FQNEAQ. The CDR3 length is 15 residues. CDR3 nucleotides: TGTGCCAGCAGCTTTGGCAGAATGGGGGGCTACGAGCAGTACTTC. Translation gives CASSFGRMGGYEQYF.

This chain uses TRBV7-9 with TRBJ2-7; D gene ambiguous. This CDR3 region has 14 residues. Germline assignment: CDR1 SEHNR and CDR2 FQNEAQ (reference sequence). V lost 1 base to trimming and J lost 7 bases, with 14 bases between them. For the CDR3, the DNA is TGTGCCAGCAGCTTAGTCCCCCATCTCACGGAGCAGTACTTC. Its translation: CASSLVPHLTEQYF.

The V gene is TRBV14, the J gene TRBJ1-3; TRBD1 aligns across 7 bases. Per germline, CDR1 SGHDN and CDR2 FVKESK. CDR3 length: 17 residues. V lost 4 bases, J lost 3 bases, and 12 bases stayed unmatched. CDR3: CASSRRGAGGLGNTIYF. CDR3 DNA sequence: TGTGCCAGCAGCCGCCGCGGGGCAGGGGGTCTTGGAAACACCATATATTTT.

The chain carries TRBV5-1 and TRBJ1-5, with D tentatively TRBD1 (6 bases). V was pared by 1 base and J by 3 bases, with 11 bases between. This CDR3 contains 15 residues. CDR1 is SGHRS, CDR2 YFSETQ, per germline. The CDR3 DNA is TGCGCCAGCAGCTTGCAAGGGGGAGACAATCAGCCCCAGCATTTT. It codes for CASSLQGGDNQPQHF.

V is TRBV2 and J is TRBJ2-3, with D possibly TRBD2 on 6 matching bases. The CDR3 is 16 amino acids. Germline V gene sequence: CDR1 SNHLY, CDR2 FYNNEI. V lost 8 bases and J 0 bases, leaving 18 bases between the germline ends. CDR3 protein: CASYGDGGTSTDTQYF. The CDR3 DNA follows: TGTGCCAGCTACGGTGATGGGGGGACTAGCACAGATACGCAGTATTTT. The whole variable domain, remainder taken from reference TRBV2 and TRBJ2-3, is EPEVTQTPSHQVTQMGQEVILRCVPISNHLYFYWYRQILGQKVEFLVSFYNNEISEKSEIFDDQFSVERPDGSNFTLKIRSTKLEDSAMYFCASYGDGGTSTDTQYFGPGTRLTVL.

V is TRBV6-5 and J is TRBJ2-7, with TRBD2 matching over 11 bases. The CDR3 has 15 residues. Germline CDR1 is MNHEY and CDR2 is SVGAGI. J was trimmed by 2 bases and V by 6 bases; bases with no gene match: 6. This CDR3 is CASRRGTSGAYEQYF. The DNA for the CDR3 is TGTGCCAGCAGGCGTGGGACTAGCGGCGCCTACGAGCAGTACTTC.

The rearrangement links TRBV6-2 or TRBV6-3 to TRBJ1-5, with 7 bases lining up with TRBD1. Germline V lookup: CDR1 MNHEY, CDR2 SVGEGT. Trimming took 3 bases from V and 6 from J; bases not matched to a gene: 8. The CDR3 has 15 amino acids. The CDR3 loop is CASSYGGGGLQPQHF. The CDR3 nucleotides read TGTGCCAGCAGTTATGGGGGAGGGGGCCTTCAGCCCCAGCATTTT.

This chain links TRBV30 with TRBJ1-4; D uncertain. V was clipped by 3 bases and J by 11 bases, with 13 bases between them. CDR3 size: 12 residues. Germline-derived CDR1 and CDR2 are GTSNPN and SVGIG (reference sequence). CDR3 sequence (DNA): TGTGCCTGGAGGGAGGGCCCCGGGAAACTGTTTTTT. Translating gives CAWREGPGKLFF.

The genes are TRBV6-5 and TRBJ2-1; 12 bases are a match to TRBD1. V lost 5 bases to trimming and J lost 9 bases; unmatched junction nucleotides: 5. Germline loops: CDR1 MNHEY, CDR2 SVGAGI. The length of the CDR3 is 14 residues. CDR3 sequence: CASSPGQGAGEQFF. The CDR3 nucleotides are TGTGCCAGCAGTCCGGGACAGGGGGCTGGTGAGCAGTTCTTC.